This is a list of T cell receptor beta chains from one sample in a study of control samples from healthy donors and cancer patients. TCRdb's table, derived via immunoSEQ multiplex PCR, lists solely in-frame clones and lacks some. The data contain about 43,000 clones, around 94% of them singletons. Specimen: blood. These receptors originate from a man between 60 and 75 years old in good health. CDR3s include the opening cysteine and the closing phenylalanine or tryptophan. Expanded clones are given a class, and other clones once, few, many or no size at all.

>.|TRBJ2-2|TRBV9
CASSPRDSWNTGELFF
>once|TRBJ2-1|TRBV28
CASSLISREQFF
>.|TRBJ2-2|TRBV18
CASSPLGSTSNTGELFF
>.|TRBJ1-6|TRBV3-1/TRBV3-2
CASSLPGAVSPLHF
>once|TRBJ1-3|TRBV28
CASSLTGSSGNTIYF
>.|TRBJ1-6|TRBV6-5
CASRTGNSPLHF
>.|TRBJ2-2|TRBV9
CASSFGRSAGELFF
>.|TRBJ1-5|TRBV6-5
CASIGGTYQPQHF
>.|TRBJ2-1|TRBV6-1
CASSETRSRGNEQFF
>.|TRBJ2-1|TRBV7-3
CASSLRGPRGLNEQFF
>.|TRBJ2-4|TRBV2
CASSEDRAGIQYF
>once|TRBJ1-6|TRBV3-1/TRBV3-2
CASSLGTVYNSPLHF
>.|TRBJ2-7|TRBV10-3
CAISESASGRGEQYF
>.|TRBJ2-3|TRBV19
CASSIQSSTDTQYF
>.|TRBJ2-7|TRBV4-1
CASSQDTGTSGRYEQYF
>.|TRBJ2-1|TRBV18
CASSPPSRNEQFF
>.|TRBJ1-1|TRBV29-1
CSVTGMREAFF
>.|TRBJ2-7|TRBV28
CACTGTTYEQYF
>.|TRBJ1-1|TRBV9
CASSATGATEAFF
>.|TRBJ1-6|TRBV18
CASSLGQDSPLHF
>.|TRBJ1-6|TRBV14
CASSHTRRGYNSPLHF
>.|TRBJ1-6|TRBV19
CASREGTGANSPLHF
>.|TRBJ1-2|TRBV18
CASSLLEGYTF
>.|TRBJ2-3|TRBV7-6
CASSLGRRSTDTQYF
>.|TRBJ2-7|TRBV5-4
CASSYGGQTYEQYF
>.|TRBJ2-7|TRBV7-8
CASSLGRRDYEQYF